This TCR beta chain was sequenced in a study of T-cell reconstitution after alpha-beta-depleted transplantation in children. The study's findings and limits: Some patients' high day-60 TCRbeta diversity was attributed to recipient cells surviving conditioning. After one year, T-cell counts and TCRbeta diversity mostly came from new T cells. There were reportedly several hundred expanded graft clones from which alpha-beta T cells came about two months after transplant.

Only a few counts were recorded for this clonotype. No antigen is known for it. TCRbeta library construction was performed incorporating unique molecular identifiers. One entry per CDR3 protein, called by TCRdb with MiXCR from the PCR reads. This table holds 330,000 or so distinct CDR3 sequences, just over 7.5% found once. This material consisted of peripheral blood, taken 360 days after TCRalphabeta/CD19-depleted stem cell transplant. This TCR derives from a female patient under 10 years old who had a stem cell transplant for Fanconi anemia, so the T cells may come from the graft donor.

The CDR3 DNA reads TGTGCCAGCAGTTACTTAACTAGTGGAGGGATGAGCGCTGAAGCTTTCTTT. This translates into CASSYLTSGGMSAEAFF. This chain joins TRBV6-5 and TRBJ1-1; D is uncertain. V was clipped by 1 base and J by 6 bases, with 21 bases between them. The CDR3 length is 17 residues. From germline, CDR1 is MNHEY and CDR2 SVGAGI.